Detailed here is one T cell receptor (beta chain). V was clipped by 1 base and J by 2 bases, with 8 bases between them. From germline, CDR1 is LGHNA and CDR2 YSLEER. The CDR3 is made up of 15 amino acids. This sample is part of a study of blood T cell repertoires in COVID-19. Looking at the study overall: Material from acute and convalescent COVID-19 was sourced from the United States, Italy and Spain. In each case, the material was cDNA or gDNA derived from T cells, B-cell-depleted T cells, or PBMCs.

Seattle enrolled patients during active infection and tracked them longitudinally. The authors' processing: Amplification of reference gene primers was used by the study to estimate nucleated cell counts. Profiled with immunoSEQ multiplex PCR; TCRdb holds only in-frame clones, not every one. Clone size and V and J calls were adopted from that table, with D and trimming inferred from the DNA. This table holds 150,000 to 200,000 clones, 80% to 90% found once. The sample was peripheral blood. The gene calls are TRBV4-3 and TRBJ2-2; a possible D gene is TRBD2 (6 bases). The clonotype comes from a woman in her sixties or seventies with COVID-19, enrolled during active disease. The CDR3 DNA reads TGCGCCAGCAGCCAAGTTAGCGGCAACACCGGGGAGCTGTTTTTT. It codes for CASSQVSGNTGELFF.